Listed here are 11 T cell receptor beta chains from one sample, sequenced in a study of T cells in Graves' hyperthyroidism and ophthalmopathy. RNA transcripts yielded amplified TCR beta CDR3 regions. HTBI primers were used for first-round RT-PCR of the TCR CDR3. TCRdb re-derived calls from the multiplex PCR reads in MiXCR, one entry per CDR3 protein. In the table there are hundreds of thousands of distinct CDR3 sequences, roughly 15% of which are singletons. The source material was blood. The receptors originated from a middle-aged woman with Graves' ophthalmopathy.

This rearrangement joins TRBV12-5 to TRBJ1-1, with a weak D call TRBD1 (5 bases). Germline-derived CDR1 and CDR2 are LGHNT and FRNRAP. The ends were cut back, 0 bases at V and 0 bases at J, with 26 bases in the middle. The CDR3 is 21 residues long. CDR3: CASGLVLTGSPGFFMNTEAFF. CDR3 sequence (DNA): TGTGCTAGTGGTTTGGTACTTACGGGTTCGCCAGGGTTTTTCATGAACACTGAAGCTTTCTTT.

There are many counts of this clonotype. The rearrangement links TRBV30 to TRBJ2-4; no reliable D call. The ends were cut back, 0 bases at V and 2 bases at J, with 14 bases in the middle. The CDR3 is 16 amino acids. Per germline, CDR1 GTSNPN and CDR2 SVGIG (reference sequence). CDR3 in amino acids: CAWSVGRSFSKNIQYF. As DNA, the CDR3 is TGTGCCTGGAGTGTTGGCAGATCCTTTTCCAAAAACATTCAGTACTTC. Looking up the rest from reference TRBV30 and TRBJ2-4 gives the full variable domain: SQTIHQWPATLVQPVGSPLSLECTVEGTSNPNLYWYRQAAGRGLQLLFYSVGIGQISSEVPQNLSASRPQDRQFILSSKKLLLSDSGFYLCAWSVGRSFSKNIQYFGAGTRLSVL.

This clonotype has just a few counts. V and J are TRBV29-1 and TRBJ2-5; D assignment may be TRBD1 or TRBD2 (5 bases each). This CDR3 contains 14 residues. Germline CDR1 is SQVTM and CDR2 is ANQGSEA. V lost 5 bases to trimming and J lost 1 base, with 14 bases between them. The CDR3 protein is CSVLSGPFQETQYF. For the CDR3, the DNA is TGCAGCGTTCTCTCGGGACCTTTCCAAGAGACCCAGTACTTC. Together with reference TRBV29-1 and TRBJ2-5, the CDR3 gives the full variable domain: SAVISQKPSRDICQRGTSLTIQCQVDSQVTMMFWYRQQPGQSLTLIATANQGSEATYESGFVIDKFPISRPNLTFSTLTVSNMSPEDSSIYLCSVLSGPFQETQYFGPGTRLLVL.

This clonotype appeared many times. The genes are TRBV7-2 and TRBJ2-7; D possibly corresponds to TRBD2 (6 bases). V lost 1 base and J lost 7, with 14 bases in between. The germline gives CDR1 SGHTA, CDR2 FQGNSA. The CDR3 extends over 14 amino acids. CDR3 sequence (DNA): TGTGCCAGCAGCTTAGACCCCACGGGGAGGGAGCAGTACTTC. Protein: CASSLDPTGREQYF.

This clonotype was recorded at least ten times. This rearrangement joins TRBV15 to TRBJ2-7; no clear D gene. The CDR3 consists of 13 residues. V was clipped by 10 bases and J by 6 bases, with 19 bases between them. Per the germline V gene, CDR1 is LNHNV and CDR2 is YYDKDF (reference sequence). The CDR3 DNA reads TGTGCCATAAAGGGAAGAGGTTCCGGCGAGCAGTACTTC. This translates into CAIKGRGSGEQYF.

This clonotype was observed a few times. The chain uses TRBV18 and TRBJ2-5; 7 bases fit TRBD1. Germline V gene sequence: CDR1 KGHSH, CDR2 LQKENI. This CDR3 is built from 16 residues. Trimming cost V 3 bases and J 5 bases; bases outside gene matches: 12. The DNA of the CDR3 is TGTGCCAGCTCACCTGAGACAGGGACCCTCGGCGAGACCCAGTACTTC. Protein sequence: CASSPETGTLGETQYF.

This clonotype was seen many times. The chain carries TRBV10-3 and TRBJ1-1, with D unresolved. The CDR3 is made up of 14 amino acids. Germline CDR1 ENHRY, CDR2 SYGVKD. V dropped 3 bases and J dropped 7 bases, with 15 bases sitting between them. The DNA of the CDR3 is TGTGCCATCAGTGACTTGGGGAAGTCAAATGAAGCTTTCTTT. Translating gives CAISDLGKSNEAFF.

This clonotype was seen ten or more times. The rearrangement links TRBV27 to TRBJ2-7, with 7 bases fitting TRBD1. V lost 5 bases and J lost 0; bases outside the gene matches: 13. This CDR3 is 17 amino acids long. In germline, CDR1 is MNHEY, CDR2 SMNVEV (reference sequence). CDR3 in amino acids: CASSLRQGAPFSYEQYF. The CDR3 nucleotides are TGTGCCAGCAGTCTAAGACAGGGCGCACCTTTCTCCTACGAGCAGTACTTC.

The V gene is TRBV5-5, the J gene TRBJ1-5; D remains unclear. CDR1 is SGHKS and CDR2 is YYEKEE in the germline V gene (reference sequence). Deletions cut 1 base from V and 3 bases from J, with 14 bases between. The CDR3 has 16 amino acids. CDR3 sequence reads: CASSLSSSPLNQPQHF. The CDR3, as DNA: TGTGCCAGCAGCTTGAGTTCATCCCCCCTCAATCAGCCCCAGCATTTT.

This clonotype was observed many times. This chain connects TRBV24-1 to TRBJ2-2; D might be TRBD1 (5 bases). Germline V lookup: CDR1 KGHDR, CDR2 SFDVKD. The V end lost 7 bases, the J end lost 3 bases, and 8 bases lay between the germline ends. The CDR3 spans 13 residues. CDR3 nucleotides: TGTGCCACCAGCAGGGAAGACACCGGGGAGCTGTTTTTT. Its translation: CATSREDTGELFF.

V gene TRBV2 combines with J gene TRBJ2-2; tentative D call: TRBD1 (6 bases). Germline values: CDR1 SNHLY, CDR2 FYNNEI. This CDR3 has 19 amino acids. Trimming left V 6 bases short and J 6 bases short, with 29 bases between. The CDR3 DNA follows: TGTGCCAGCAGCCTTTATGAGGTGGGGGCCCCCTGGGGGCCCGGGGAGCTGTTTTTT. The encoded protein is CASSLYEVGAPWGPGELFF.